The 20 T cell receptor beta chains below were found in one sample sequenced in a study of vaccination and CD4 T cells after COVID-19. Their specific antigens are unknown. Indicated treatment: roughly ten-day PBMC culture with coronavirus spike peptide pools or control peptides (ViraFEST assay). Cultured CD4+ T cell DNA was sequenced using the Oncomine TCR Beta short-read assay. TCRdb analysed the PCR reads with MiXCR anew, one entry per CDR3 protein. The sample records some 13,000 distinct CDR3 sequences, around 26% being singletons. The sequenced sample consisted of CD4+ T cells from blood, cultured in vitro. The receptors come from a human donor who had recovered from COVID-19.

CDR3 coding DNA: TGTGCCAGCAGTGAAGGCAGCGGGGGGCCCACAGATACGCAGTATTTT. This sequence encodes CASSEGSGGPTDTQYF. The chain joins TRBV6-1 to TRBJ2-3; 9 bases fit TRBD2. V trimming: 1 base; J trimming: 2 bases; junction bases outside the gene matches: 4. This CDR3 comprises 16 residues. CDR1 and CDR2 from the germline V gene are MNHNS and SASEGT.

The J gene is TRBJ2-1, the V gene TRBV12-3 or TRBV12-4; TRBD2 agrees at 12 bases. This CDR3 is 15 amino acids long. After removal of 6 bases from V and 6 bases from J, the junction contained 6 bases not matched to a gene. CDR3 nucleotides: TGTGCCAGCAGCCCCAGACTAGCGGGGGCCAATGAGCAGTTCTTC. It translates to CASSPRLAGANEQFF.

This sequence joins TRBV19 and TRBJ1-6; tentatively, D is TRBD1 (6 bases). This CDR3 has 15 residues. CDR1 and CDR2 from the germline V gene are LNHDA and SQIVND (reference sequence). V was clipped by 1 base and J by 6 bases, with 10 bases between them. For the CDR3, the DNA is TGTGCCAGTAGTATAGGGACAGAGCTTAATTCACCCCTCCACTTT. Protein: CASSIGTELNSPLHF.

The chain carries TRBV20-1 and TRBJ2-5, with 10 nucleotides matching TRBD1. Looked up from germline, CDR1 is DFQATT and CDR2 is SNEGSKA (reference sequence). This CDR3 region has 14 residues. J gave up 3 bases and V 5 bases, and 6 bases lay outside the gene matches. The CDR3 reads CSAGGQGSKETQYF. The CDR3 coding sequence is TGCAGTGCTGGGGGACAGGGGTCCAAAGAGACCCAGTACTTC.

J is TRBJ2-5 and V is TRBV7-8, with D perhaps matching TRBD1 or TRBD2 (7 bases each). This CDR3 is 18 amino acids long. V lost 4 bases to trimming and J lost 7 bases, with 28 bases between them. Germline CDR1 SGHVS, CDR2 FQNEAQ. This chain's CDR3 is CASSSLTLQQGTGGTQYF. The CDR3 nucleotides are TGTGCCAGCAGCTCCCTAACCCTCCAACAGGGGACGGGGGGGACCCAGTACTTC.

This clonotype was counted between two and nine times. V is TRBV12-3 or TRBV12-4 and J is TRBJ1-2, with D possibly TRBD1 on 5 matching bases. This CDR3 spans 15 amino acids. V gave up 2 bases and J gave up 8 bases, with 18 bases separating them. In nucleotides, the CDR3 is TGTGCCAGCAGTTTAAGGGGACGATCTGGGGTCGGCTACACCTTC. It encodes CASSLRGRSGVGYTF.

CDR3 sequence reads: CSASSGGFYEQYF. Here the CDR3 DNA reads TGCAGTGCGTCTAGCGGGGGGTTTTACGAGCAGTACTTC. The V and J genes are TRBV20-1 and TRBJ2-7; 11 bases agree with TRBD2. The V gene's germline CDR1 is DFQATT and CDR2 SNEGSKA (reference sequence). The trim removed 6 bases at V and 4 bases at J, leaving 5 bases unmatched. The CDR3 length is 13 residues.

The genes are TRBV7-6 and TRBJ1-5; D remains ambiguous. CDR1 is SGHVS, CDR2 FNYEAQ, per germline. The V end lost 5 bases, the J end lost 1 base, and 3 bases lay between the germline ends. The CDR3 is made up of 12 amino acids. The CDR3 is CASSLSNQPQHF. CDR3 DNA sequence: TGTGCCAGCAGCCTCAGCAATCAGCCCCAGCATTTT.

J is TRBJ2-3 and V is TRBV11-2, with D possibly TRBD1 on 6 matching bases. Trimming stripped 6 bases from V and 4 bases from J, with 14 bases between. CDR3 size: 14 residues. The germline V gene encodes CDR1 SGHAT and CDR2 FQNNGV. Here the CDR3 DNA reads TGTGCCAGCAGATATGGGGGCTCCGCAGATACGCAGTATTTT. This gives the protein CASRYGGSADTQYF.

The chain employs TRBV5-6 and TRBJ1-1; a weak D match, TRBD1 (5 bases). The CDR3 has 16 amino acids. V lost 4 bases to trimming and J lost 1 base, with 17 bases between them. The germline CDR1 and CDR2 sequences are SGHDT and YYEEEE. The CDR3 loop is CASSGGGFWENTEAFF. CDR3 nucleotide sequence: TGTGCCAGCAGCGGGGGTGGTTTCTGGGAGAACACTGAAGCTTTCTTT.

The chain recombines TRBV20-1 with TRBJ1-1, with 8 nucleotides matching TRBD1. Germline CDR1 and CDR2: DFQATT and SNEGSKA (reference sequence). Trimming took 3 bases from V and 6 from J; bases not matched to a gene: 9. This CDR3 is built from 14 residues. The CDR3 nucleotides are TGCAGTGCTAGTCAGCCAGGGGGCTTGGCTGAAGCTTTCTTT. Its protein product is CSASQPGGLAEAFF.

The rearrangement uses TRBV29-1 and TRBJ1-2, with D possibly being TRBD1 (5 bases). The CDR3 is 11 residues long. Germline V CDR1 and CDR2: SQVTM, ANQGSEA. Trimming removed 5 bases at V and 3 bases at J, with 7 bases between. The CDR3 spells CSVRGDYGYTF. In DNA, the CDR3 is TGCAGCGTTCGAGGGGACTATGGCTACACCTTC.

This rearrangement joins TRBV19 to TRBJ2-3; TRBD1 agrees at 8 bases. The length of the CDR3 is 15 residues. The V gene end was trimmed by 4 bases and the J gene end by 0 bases; junction bases not matched to a gene: 3. The germline V gene has CDR1 LNHDA and CDR2 SQIVND (reference sequence). The CDR3 DNA reads TGTGCCAGTAGTAGGGACAGGCATAGCACAGATACGCAGTATTTT. Translated, it gives CASSRDRHSTDTQYF.

The sample holds a few counts of this clonotype. The chain joins TRBV19 to TRBJ2-1; the match to TRBD2 covers 12 bases. Trimming removed 4 bases from V and 9 bases from J; junction bases left unmatched: 13. The CDR3 is 17 amino acids. Germline values: CDR1 LNHDA, CDR2 SQIVND (reference sequence). The CDR3 is CASSTPGASGGATEQFF. The CDR3 nucleotides are TGTGCCAGTAGTACCCCAGGGGCTAGCGGGGGGGCTACTGAGCAGTTCTTC. The variable domain in full, completed from reference TRBV19 and TRBJ2-1, reads DGGITQSPKYLFRKEGQNVTLSCEQNLNHDAMYWYRQDPGQGLRLIYYSQIVNDFQKGDIAEGYSVSREKKESFPLTVTSAQKNPTAFYLCASSTPGASGGATEQFFGPGTRLTVL.

This clonotype was detected a few times. The CDR3 sequence is CASSLAVVYTF. CDR3 in DNA: TGTGCCAGCAGCCTGGCGGTAGTCTACACCTTC. The rearrangement links TRBV2 to TRBJ1-2; no clear D gene. This CDR3 comprises 11 residues. V dropped 6 bases and J dropped 10 bases, with 12 bases sitting between them. Germline CDR1 is SNHLY and CDR2 is FYNNEI.

This chain connects TRBV5-4 to TRBJ2-5, with 7 nucleotides matching TRBD1. The V gene's germline CDR1 is SGHNT and CDR2 YYREEE (reference sequence). There are 15 residues in the CDR3. The ends lost 3 bases at V and 5 bases at J; junction bases unmatched: 10. This CDR3 is CASSYNRGLRETQYF. For the CDR3, the DNA is TGTGCCAGCAGCTATAACAGGGGTCTCCGGGAGACCCAGTACTTC.

A few counts support this clonotype. The chain employs TRBV5-1 and TRBJ1-2, with D unresolved. V shed 7 bases and J shed 1 base, with 17 bases lying between them. The CDR3 is made up of 15 amino acids. Germline lookup yields CDR1 SGHRS and CDR2 YFSETQ. The CDR3 sequence: CASGNPAGNNYGYTF. The CDR3 DNA is TGCGCCAGCGGCAATCCGGCGGGGAATAACTATGGCTACACCTTC.

This sequence joins TRBV19 and TRBJ2-7; TRBD1 aligns across 8 bases. The CDR3 spans 14 residues. With V trimmed by 5 bases and J by 4 bases, 7 bases remained unmatched. Per germline, CDR1 LNHDA and CDR2 SQIVND (reference sequence). CDR3 DNA: TGTGCCAGTAGTGATGCAGGGGGCAGATACGAGCAGTACTTC. It encodes CASSDAGGRYEQYF.

V is TRBV2 and J is TRBJ1-1; D uncertain. This CDR3 is built from 15 residues. Trimming removed 6 bases from V and 1 base from J, with 15 bases in between. Per the germline V gene, CDR1 is SNHLY and CDR2 is FYNNEI. The CDR3 sequence is CASSRNPAPNTEAFF. Here the CDR3 DNA reads TGTGCCAGCAGCCGTAATCCAGCCCCGAACACTGAAGCTTTCTTT.

This clonotype turned up a few times. This chain joins TRBV6-1 and TRBJ1-1; D is possibly TRBD1 (6 bases). With 7 bases removed from V and 1 base from J, the gap between germline ends came to 16 bases. Germline V gene sequence: CDR1 MNHNS, CDR2 SASEGT. This CDR3 has 15 residues. The CDR3 protein is CASNPPGARNTEAFF. For the CDR3, the DNA is TGTGCCAGCAATCCTCCGGGGGCGCGGAACACTGAAGCTTTCTTT.